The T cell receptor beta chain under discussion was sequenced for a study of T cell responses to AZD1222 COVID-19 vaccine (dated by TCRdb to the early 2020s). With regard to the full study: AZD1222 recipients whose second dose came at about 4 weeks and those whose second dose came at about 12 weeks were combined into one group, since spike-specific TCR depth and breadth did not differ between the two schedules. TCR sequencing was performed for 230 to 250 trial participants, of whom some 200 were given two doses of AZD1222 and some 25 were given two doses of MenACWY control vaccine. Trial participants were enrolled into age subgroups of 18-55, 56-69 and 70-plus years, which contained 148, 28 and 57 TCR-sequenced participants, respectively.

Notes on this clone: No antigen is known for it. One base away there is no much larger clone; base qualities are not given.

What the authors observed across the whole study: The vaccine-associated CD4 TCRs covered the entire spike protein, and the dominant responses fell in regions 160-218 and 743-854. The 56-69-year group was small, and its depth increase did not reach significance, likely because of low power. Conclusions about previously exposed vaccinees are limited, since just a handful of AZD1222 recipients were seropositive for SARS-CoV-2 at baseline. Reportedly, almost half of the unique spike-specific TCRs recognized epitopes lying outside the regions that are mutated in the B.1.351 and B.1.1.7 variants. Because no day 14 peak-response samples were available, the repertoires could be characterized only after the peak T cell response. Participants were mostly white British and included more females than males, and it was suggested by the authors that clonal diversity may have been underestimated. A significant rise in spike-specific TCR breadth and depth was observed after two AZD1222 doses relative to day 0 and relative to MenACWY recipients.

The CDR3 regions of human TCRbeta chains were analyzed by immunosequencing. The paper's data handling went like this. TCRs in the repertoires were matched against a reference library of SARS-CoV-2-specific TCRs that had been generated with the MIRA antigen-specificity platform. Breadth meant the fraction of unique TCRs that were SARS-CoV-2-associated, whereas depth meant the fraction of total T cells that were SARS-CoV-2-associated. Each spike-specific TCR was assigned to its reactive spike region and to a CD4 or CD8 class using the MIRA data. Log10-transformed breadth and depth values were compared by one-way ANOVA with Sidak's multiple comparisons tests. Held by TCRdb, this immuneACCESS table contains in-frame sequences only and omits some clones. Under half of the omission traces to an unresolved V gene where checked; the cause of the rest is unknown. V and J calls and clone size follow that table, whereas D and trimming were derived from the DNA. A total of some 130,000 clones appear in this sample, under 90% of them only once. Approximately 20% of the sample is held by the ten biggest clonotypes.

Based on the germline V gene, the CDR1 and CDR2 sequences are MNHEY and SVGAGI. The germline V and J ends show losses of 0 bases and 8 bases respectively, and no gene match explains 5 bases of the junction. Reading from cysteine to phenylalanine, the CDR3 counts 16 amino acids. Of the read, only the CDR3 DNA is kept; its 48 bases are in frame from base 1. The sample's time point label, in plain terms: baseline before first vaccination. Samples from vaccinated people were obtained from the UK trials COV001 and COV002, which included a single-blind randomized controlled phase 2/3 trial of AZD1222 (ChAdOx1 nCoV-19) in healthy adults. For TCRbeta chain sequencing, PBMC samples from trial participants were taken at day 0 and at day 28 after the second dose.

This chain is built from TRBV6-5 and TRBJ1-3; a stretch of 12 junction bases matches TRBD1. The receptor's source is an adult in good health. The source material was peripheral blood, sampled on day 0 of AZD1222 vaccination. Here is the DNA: TGTGCCAGCAGTTACTCGGGGACAGGGGGCGCGGACACCATATATTTT. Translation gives CASSYSGTGGADTIYF.